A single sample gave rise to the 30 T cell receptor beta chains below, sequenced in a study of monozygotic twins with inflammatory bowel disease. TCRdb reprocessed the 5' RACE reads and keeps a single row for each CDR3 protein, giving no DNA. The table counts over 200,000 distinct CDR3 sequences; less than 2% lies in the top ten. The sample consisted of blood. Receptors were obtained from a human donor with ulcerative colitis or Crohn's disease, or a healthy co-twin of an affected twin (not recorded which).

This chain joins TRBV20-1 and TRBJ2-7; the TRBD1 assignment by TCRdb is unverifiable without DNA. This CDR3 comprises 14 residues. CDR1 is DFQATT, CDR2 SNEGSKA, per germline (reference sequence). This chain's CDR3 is CSARITGQAYEQYF.

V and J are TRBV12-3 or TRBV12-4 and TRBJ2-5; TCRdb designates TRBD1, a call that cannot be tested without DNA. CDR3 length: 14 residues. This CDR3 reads CASSLAGGKETQYF.

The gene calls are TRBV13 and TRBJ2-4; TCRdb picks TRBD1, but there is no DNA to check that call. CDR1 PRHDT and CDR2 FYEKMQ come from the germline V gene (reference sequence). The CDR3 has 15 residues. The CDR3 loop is CASSSGRGRGNIQYF.

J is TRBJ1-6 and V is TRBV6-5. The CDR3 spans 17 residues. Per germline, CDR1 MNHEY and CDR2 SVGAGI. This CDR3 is CASSYTPSSRVGSPLHF.

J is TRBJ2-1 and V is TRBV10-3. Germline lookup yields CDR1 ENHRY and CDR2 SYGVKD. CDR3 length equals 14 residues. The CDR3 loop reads CAISEVRSNGVQFF.

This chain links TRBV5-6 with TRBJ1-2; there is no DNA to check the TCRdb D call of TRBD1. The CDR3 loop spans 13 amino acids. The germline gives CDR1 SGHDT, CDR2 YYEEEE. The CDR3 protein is CASSDQGLRGYTF.

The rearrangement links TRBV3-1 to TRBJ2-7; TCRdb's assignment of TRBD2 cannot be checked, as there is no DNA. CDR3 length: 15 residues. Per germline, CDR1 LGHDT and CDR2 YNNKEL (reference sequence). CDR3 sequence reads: CASSQPGLAAYEQYF.

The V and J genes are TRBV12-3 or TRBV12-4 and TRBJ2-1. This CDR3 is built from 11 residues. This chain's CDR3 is CASSFANEQFF.

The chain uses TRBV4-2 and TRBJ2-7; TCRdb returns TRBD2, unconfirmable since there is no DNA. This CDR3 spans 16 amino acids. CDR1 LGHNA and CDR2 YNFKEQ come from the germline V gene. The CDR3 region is CASSPTGGTSWYEQYF.

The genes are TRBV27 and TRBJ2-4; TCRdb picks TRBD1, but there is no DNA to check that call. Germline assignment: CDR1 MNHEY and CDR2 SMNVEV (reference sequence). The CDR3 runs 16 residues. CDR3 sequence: CASSLGPPRQGNIQYF.

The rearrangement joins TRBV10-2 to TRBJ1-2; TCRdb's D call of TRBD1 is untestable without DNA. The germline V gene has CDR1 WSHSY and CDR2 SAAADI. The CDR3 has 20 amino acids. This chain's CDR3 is CASSEVRRGSLSTNNYGYTF.

CDR3 region: CASSRAWTSGYNEQFF. The chain combines TRBV18 with TRBJ2-1; TCRdb returns TRBD2, unconfirmable since there is no DNA. The CDR3 spans 16 residues. CDR1 and CDR2 from the germline V gene are KGHSH and LQKENI. Combining the CDR3 with reference TRBV18 and TRBJ2-1 gives the whole variable domain NAGVMQNPRHLVRRRGQEARLRCSPMKGHSHVYWYRQLPEEGLKFMVYLQKENIIDESGMPKERFSAEFPKEGPSILRIQQVVRGDSAAYFCASSRAWTSGYNEQFFGPGTRLTVL.

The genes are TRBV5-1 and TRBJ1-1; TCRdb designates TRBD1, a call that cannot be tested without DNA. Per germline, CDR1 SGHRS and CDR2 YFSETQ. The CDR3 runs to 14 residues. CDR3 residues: CASSSGDWITEAFF.

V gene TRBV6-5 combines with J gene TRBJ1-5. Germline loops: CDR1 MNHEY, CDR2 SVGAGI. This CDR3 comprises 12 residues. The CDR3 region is CASSSPYQPQHF.

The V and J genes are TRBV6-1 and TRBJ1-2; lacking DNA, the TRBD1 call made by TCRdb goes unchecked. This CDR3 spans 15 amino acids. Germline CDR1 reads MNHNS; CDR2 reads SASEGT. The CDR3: CASRVEGGANYGYTF.

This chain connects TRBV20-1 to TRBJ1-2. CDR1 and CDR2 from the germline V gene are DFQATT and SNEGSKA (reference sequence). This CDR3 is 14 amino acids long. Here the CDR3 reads CSANGRTSDYGYTF.

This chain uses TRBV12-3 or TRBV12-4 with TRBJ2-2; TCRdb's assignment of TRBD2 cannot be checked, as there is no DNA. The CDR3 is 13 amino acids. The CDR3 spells CASRIGEAGELFF.

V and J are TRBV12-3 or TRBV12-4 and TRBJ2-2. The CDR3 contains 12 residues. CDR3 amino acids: CASRWWSGELFF.

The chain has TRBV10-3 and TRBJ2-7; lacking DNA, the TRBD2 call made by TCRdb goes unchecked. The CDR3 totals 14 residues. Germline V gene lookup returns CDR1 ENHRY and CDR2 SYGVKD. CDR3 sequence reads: CAITRTSGSNEQYF.

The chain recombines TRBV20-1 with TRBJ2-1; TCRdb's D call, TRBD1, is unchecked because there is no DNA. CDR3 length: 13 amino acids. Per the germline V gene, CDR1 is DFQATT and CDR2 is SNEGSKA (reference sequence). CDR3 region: CSASGGRYNEQFF.

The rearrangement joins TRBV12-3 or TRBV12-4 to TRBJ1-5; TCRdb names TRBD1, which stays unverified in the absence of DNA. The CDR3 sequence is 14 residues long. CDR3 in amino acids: CASRQGLANQPQHF.

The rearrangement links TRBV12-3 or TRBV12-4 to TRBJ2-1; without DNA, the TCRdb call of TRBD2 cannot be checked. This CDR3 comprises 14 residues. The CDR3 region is CASSPTSVGNEQFF.

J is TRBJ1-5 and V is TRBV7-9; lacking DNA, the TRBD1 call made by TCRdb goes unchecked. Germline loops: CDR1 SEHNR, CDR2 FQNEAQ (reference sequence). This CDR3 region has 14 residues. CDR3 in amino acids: CASSEPGFNQPQHF.

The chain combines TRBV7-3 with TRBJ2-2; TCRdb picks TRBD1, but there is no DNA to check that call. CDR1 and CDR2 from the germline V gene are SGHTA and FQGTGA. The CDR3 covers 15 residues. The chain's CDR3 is CASSSRQADTGELFF.

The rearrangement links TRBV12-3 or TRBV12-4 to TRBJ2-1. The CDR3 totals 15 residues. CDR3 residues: CASSVDRGSYNEQFF.

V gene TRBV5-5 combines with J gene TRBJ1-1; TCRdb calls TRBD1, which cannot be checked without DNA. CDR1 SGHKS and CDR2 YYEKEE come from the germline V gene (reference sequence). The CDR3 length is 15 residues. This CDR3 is CASSFSSGANTEAFF.

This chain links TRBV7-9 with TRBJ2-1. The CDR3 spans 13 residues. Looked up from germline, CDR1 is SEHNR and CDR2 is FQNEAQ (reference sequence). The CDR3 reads CASSFGHDNEQFF.

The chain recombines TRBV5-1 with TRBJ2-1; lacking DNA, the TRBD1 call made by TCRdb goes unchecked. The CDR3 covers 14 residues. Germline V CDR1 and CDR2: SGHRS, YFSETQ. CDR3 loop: CASSKGAGVNEQFF.

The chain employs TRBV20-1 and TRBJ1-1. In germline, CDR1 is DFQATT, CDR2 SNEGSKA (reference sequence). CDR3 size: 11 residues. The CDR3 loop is CSARDLSWAFF.

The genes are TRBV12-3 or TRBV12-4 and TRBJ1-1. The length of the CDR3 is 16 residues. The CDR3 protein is CASSFGMRQLNTEAFF.